A selection of T cell receptor beta chains follows, all from one sample in a study of blood T cells in healthy people across ages. TCRdb processed the 5' RACE reads anew with MiXCR; each CDR3 protein has one entry. The sample includes just over 800,000 distinct CDR3 sequences, roughly 60% of them seen just once. The material sequenced was blood. Source of these receptors: a young man in good health. Both conserved end residues are part of each CDR3. Each record gives: J gene, V gene, CDR3 length, clone size, D gene, CDR3 protein, CDR3 DNA. The D gene is left open where the match is weak. Some rows mark clone size as missing; the rest say once, few, many or name a class of expanded clone.

TRBJ2-2,TRBV10-3,14,NA,NA,CAIGRQANTGELFF,TGTGCCATCGGTCGGCAAGCGAACACCGGGGAGCTGTTTTTT
TRBJ2-6,TRBV7-8,17,NA,NA,CASSLGDGSRRANVLTF,TGTGCCAGCAGCTTAGGGGACGGCTCTCGGAGGGCCAACGTCCTGACTTTC
TRBJ2-3,TRBV29-1,14,few,NA,CSVEDKPAPGGQYF,TGCAGCGTTGAAGATAAACCGGCACCCGGAGGGCAGTATTTT
TRBJ2-7,TRBV20-1,14,few,TRBD1,CSARQDRGLCEQYF,TGCAGTGCTAGACAGGACAGGGGGCTTTGCGAGCAGTACTTC
TRBJ2-1,TRBV7-3,15,few,NA,CASSTVGGHPGEQFF,TGTGCCAGCAGCACAGTGGGGGGGCACCCGGGTGAGCAGTTCTTC
TRBJ1-6,TRBV5-1,15,NA,NA,CASSGDLRGNSPLHF,TGCGCCAGCAGCGGGGACCTAAGGGGTAATTCACCCCTCCACTTT
TRBJ2-5,TRBV20-1,12,NA,NA,CSARGQGETQYF,TGCAGTGCCAGGGGTCAGGGAGAGACCCAGTACTTC
TRBJ1-1,TRBV6-5,14,NA,NA,CASTLGGGNTEAFF,TGTGCCAGCACCCTAGGCGGGGGCAACACTGAAGCTTTCTTT
TRBJ2-7,TRBV6-2/TRBV6-3,16,few,NA,CASNEGWRLNSYEQYF,TGTGCCAGCAACGAGGGGTGGCGACTGAACTCCTACGAGCAGTACTTC
TRBJ2-4,TRBV5-1,13,few,NA,CASSQDTQNIQYF,TGCGCCAGCAGCCAGGACACCCAAAACATTCAGTACTTC
TRBJ1-4,TRBV7-2,15,NA,NA,CASSFNRGEGEKLFF,TGTGCCAGCAGCTTCAACCGGGGGGAAGGAGAAAAACTGTTTTTT
TRBJ1-2,TRBV7-3,14,NA,NA,CASSPGEGRYGYTF,TGTGCCAGCAGCCCAGGGGAGGGGAGGTATGGCTACACCTTC
TRBJ2-3,TRBV7-3,15,NA,TRBD2,CASSTGTSPPDTQYF,TGTGCCAGCAGCACCGGGACTAGTCCCCCAGATACGCAGTATTTT
TRBJ2-1,TRBV6-5,16,NA,NA,CASSYISGSSYNEQFF,TGTGCCAGCAGTTATATAAGTGGTAGCTCCTACAATGAGCAGTTCTTC
TRBJ1-3,TRBV5-5,15,once,NA,CASSLDWYSGNTIYF,TGTGCCAGCAGCTTGGACTGGTATTCTGGAAACACCATATATTTT
TRBJ2-7,TRBV7-3,15,NA,TRBD1,CASSLTGTGGREQYF,TGTGCCAGCAGCTTGACCGGGACAGGGGGCCGCGAGCAGTACTTC
TRBJ2-2,TRBV4-2,16,NA,NA,CASSHVQGSVTGELFF,TGTGCCAGCAGCCACGTTCAGGGGTCCGTCACCGGGGAGCTGTTTTTT
TRBJ2-1,TRBV27,15,NA,TRBD1,CASRTGKGQGNEQFF,TGTGCCAGCAGAACGGGAAAGGGACAGGGAAATGAGCAGTTCTTC
TRBJ2-2,TRBV12-3/TRBV12-4,16,NA,NA,CASRVRGGRVTGELFF,TGTGCCAGCAGAGTAAGGGGGGGCCGGGTCACCGGGGAGCTGTTTTTT
TRBJ2-7,TRBV20-1,16,NA,NA,CSAQPRDESSYNEQYF,TGCAGTGCTCAACCCAGAGACGAAAGCTCCTACAATGAGCAGTACTTC
TRBJ2-6,TRBV7-9,16,NA,NA,CASSSFENRGANVLTF,TGTGCCAGCAGCTCCTTTGAGAATAGAGGGGCCAACGTCCTGACTTTC
TRBJ1-2,TRBV12-3/TRBV12-4,12,once,NA,CASSLFGDGYTF,TGTGCCAGCAGTTTATTTGGGGATGGCTACACCTTC
TRBJ1-5,TRBV9,14,NA,NA,CASSVGGSRQPQHF,TGTGCCAGCAGCGTAGGCGGCTCTCGGCAGCCCCAGCATTTT
TRBJ2-5,TRBV7-2,13,NA,NA,CASSLAPHSGLYF,TGTGCCAGCAGCTTAGCGCCTCACTCCGGGTTGTACTTC
TRBJ1-2,TRBV9,16,NA,TRBD1,CASSVTGGVGSYGYTF,TGTGCCAGCAGCGTCACAGGGGGAGTAGGCTCCTATGGCTACACCTTC
TRBJ1-2,TRBV5-1,15,NA,NA,CASSLGQSETYGYTF,TGCGCCAGCAGCTTGGGACAGTCCGAGACCTATGGCTACACCTTC
TRBJ2-7,TRBV7-9,16,few,NA,CASSTSGQMRIYEQYF,TGTGCCAGCAGCACCTCCGGACAGATGAGAATCTACGAGCAGTACTTC
TRBJ2-7,TRBV7-9,13,few,NA,CASSLGENYEQYF,TGTGCCAGCAGCCTCGGGGAAAACTACGAGCAGTACTTC
TRBJ2-1,TRBV20-1,15,NA,NA,CSASQVGSSYNEQFF,TGCAGTGCGAGCCAAGTCGGAAGCTCCTACAATGAGCAGTTCTTC
TRBJ2-5,TRBV29-1,14,NA,TRBD2,CSVGVGGARETQYF,TGCAGCGTTGGGGTCGGGGGGGCCCGGGAGACCCAGTACTTC
TRBJ1-4,TRBV7-9,14,NA,NA,CASSLEGLNEKLFF,TGTGCCAGCAGTCTCGAGGGACTTAATGAAAAACTGTTTTTT
TRBJ2-1,TRBV2,15,few,NA,CASSYDRSSYNEQFF,TGTGCCAGCAGTTACGACAGAAGCTCCTACAATGAGCAGTTCTTC
TRBJ1-6,TRBV10-3,15,NA,NA,CAISDSGLTNSPLHF,TGTGCCATCAGTGATTCGGGGTTAACGAATTCACCCCTCCACTTT